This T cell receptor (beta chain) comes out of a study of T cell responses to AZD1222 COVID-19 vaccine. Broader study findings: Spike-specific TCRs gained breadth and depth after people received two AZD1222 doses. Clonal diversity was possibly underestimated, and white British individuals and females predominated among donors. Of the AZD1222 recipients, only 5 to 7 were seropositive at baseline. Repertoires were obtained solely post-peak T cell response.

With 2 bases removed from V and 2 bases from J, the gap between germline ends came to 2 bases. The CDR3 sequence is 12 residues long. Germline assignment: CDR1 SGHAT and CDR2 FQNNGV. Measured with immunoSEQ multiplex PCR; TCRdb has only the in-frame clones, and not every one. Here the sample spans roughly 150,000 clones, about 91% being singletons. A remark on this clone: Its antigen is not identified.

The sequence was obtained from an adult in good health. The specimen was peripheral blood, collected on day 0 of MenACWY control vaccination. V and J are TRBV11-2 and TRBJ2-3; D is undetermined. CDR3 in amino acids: CASSLYTDTQYF. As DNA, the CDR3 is TGTGCCAGCAGCTTATACACAGATACGCAGTATTTT.